The T cell receptor (beta chain) described here comes from a study of blood T cell repertoires in COVID-19. Method: immunoSEQ multiplex PCR; TCRdb's copy keeps in-frame clones and lacks some. The table lists about 270,000 clones, about nine tenths of them singletons. Sequencing was carried out using PBMCs or T cells enriched from blood (not recorded which). The source of this sequence is a woman between 35 and 50 years old with acute COVID-19.

Written as DNA, the CDR3 is TGTGCCAGCAGCTTGGGCGGGGGGGCCTTCAATGAGCAGTTCTTC. It yields the protein CASSLGGGAFNEQFF. V gene TRBV5-6 combines with J gene TRBJ2-1, with TRBD2 matching 9 bases. Germline V gene sequence: CDR1 SGHDT, CDR2 YYEEEE. The CDR3 length is 15 residues. Trimming cost V 0 bases and J 6 bases; bases outside gene matches: 4.